This T cell receptor beta chain was identified in a study of cytomegalovirus exposure and HLA in healthy donors (dated by TCRdb to between 2016 and 2019). Notes on the research overall: According to an earlier analysis of several hundred of the donors, 150 million to 200 million T cells yielded 100 million or so unique TCR beta sequences and about 300 Gb of sequence data. An early release that covered roughly 600 HLA-typed donors contained about 300 gigabases of sequencing data and 75 million to 100 million unique TCR sequences. Of the approximately 400 genotyped donors, over 70% fell in the genetic ancestry cluster associated with self-reported Caucasian donors. The study was designed to test whether signatures of past pathogen exposure could be identified by cataloging public T cell receptors. The study used immunosequencing to profile the T cell repertoires of more than 650 subjects and linked those repertoires to cytomegalovirus serostatus. Along with the approximately 650-subject first cohort, a separate validation cohort of over a hundred different subjects was used. The study combined high-throughput TCR immunosequencing, statistical association of individual TCRs with disease status, and machine learning to predict cytomegalovirus infection status. A later analysis re-analyzed previously published TCR beta repertoires from about 730 donors and added high-resolution HLA genotyping to study TCR occurrence patterns. In the later analysis, no new phenotypic data were used to find candidate immune exposures; instead, reliance was placed on TCR beta sequences and their occurrence across donors. An earlier analysis of some 600 of the donors applied high-throughput TCR beta sequencing to assess whether each TCR beta V gene segment acted as functional or pseudogenic. Donor age, sex, ethnicity and CMV serostatus were collected together with the repertoire data. A later genetic analysis took genome-wide SNP genotypes for 398 of the 666 donors and used that subset as a discovery cohort. All discovery cohort repertoires had been generated on a single sequencing platform. Both class I and class II loci were covered by HLA typing, at four-digit resolution. The number of typed donors differed by locus: about 620-630 for A, B, C, DRB1 and DQB1; approximately 540 for DQA1; some 590 for DPA1; and around 490 for DPB1. A handful of DR-DQ haplotypes were handled as single units for association and clustering because linkage in the cohort was strong. Across about 380 genotyped donors of the cohort, an average of about 240,000 unique TCR beta nucleotide sequences per donor were sequenced, and approximately 17% of those sequences were non-productive. What the study reported, not specific to this receptor: The only immune exposure information available for the cohort was CMV serostatus. When HLA alleles, especially DR and DQ, strongly co-occurred, attributing TCR associations to individual alleles was difficult. A group of highly shared sequence variants was considered likely to be a technical artifact of the sequencing pipeline. Most TCR sequences were observed very rarely across donors, whereas some public TCRs were present in many individuals. In vitro tests confirmed that a few of the cytomegalovirus-associated TCR beta chains recognize cytomegalovirus antigens. Most CMV-associated TCR beta chains appeared to be HLA-restricted in a later analysis, and the HLA associations seemed to be driven largely by CMV exposure. A later genetic analysis associated a missense DCLRE1C variant with V-gene and J-gene trimming of TCR beta chains, and an independent cohort replicated the association. According to a later genetic analysis, donors in an Asian-associated ancestry cluster had fewer N-insertions in productive TCRs than the approximately 670-donor mean. Broadly in line with IMGT annotations, most TCR beta V segments showed up in productive rearrangements about 90% or about 30% of the time in an earlier analysis of several hundred of the donors. In the study, some 160 TCR beta chains were listed as associated with cytomegalovirus. According to the authors, the approach could potentially be generalized to other disease states and immunological phenotypes. The earlier analysis of fewer than 750 of the donors excluded 15 to 20 rarely observed V segments, including chromosome 9 orphons, because counts were too low. In a later analysis, the rate of TCR association differed among HLA loci, with DRB1 alleles having the most associated TCRs and HLA-C alleles having the fewest. A further reported finding was that TCR beta sequences accurately predicted the HLA-A and HLA-B alleles for most subjects in the first cohort. The 87-base-pair reads could not distinguish some IMGT-functional V segments, including TRBV6-2 and TRBV6-3, so those segments were excluded. At a false discovery rate of 0.05, a later analysis linked about 17,000 TCR beta sequences to specific HLA alleles. Sequencing depth was assumed to be roughly uniform across donors in the presence/absence analyses, though that assumption may not hold. The classifier was reported to diagnose cytomegalovirus status with high specificity and sensitivity in both the original cohort and the validation cohort. Linkage disequilibrium might explain the correlated functional status among segregating V segments, but an unknown experimental factor could not be ruled out. According to a later analysis, parvovirus B19, influenza, CMV and Epstein-Barr virus appeared linked to several top co-occurrence clusters. The cohort was sequenced for TCR beta chains only, and without alpha or paired-chain data the features that could be detected were limited. Because HLA typing was unavailable for some donors at each locus, only the typed subset was used in association tests. In a later analysis, HLA-associated TCR beta chains were found to be more clonally expanded and to have lower generation probabilities than equally common non-associated chains.

As concerns this clone: Its target antigen remains unknown. Base quality data are lacking; no much larger clone is found one base away.

The cohort was made up of under 800 healthy bone marrow donors. At the time of sampling, all cohort members were nominally healthy, though unrecorded immune exposures were likely present. The donor was CMV seropositive and belonged to the group of 250 to 300 seropositive cohort members. A peripheral blood sample was collected from each donor, and TCR beta sequencing was performed on peripheral blood mononuclear cells. The Qiagen DNeasy Blood Extraction Kit was used to extract genomic DNA from the blood cell samples. The library was built by means of the immunoSEQ multiplex PCR assay. For the multiplex PCR, a mixture combining 60 forward primers for TCR Vbeta segments and 13 reverse primers for TCR Jbeta segments was used. The CDR3 region of rearranged TCR beta genes was amplified from genomic DNA with a multiplex PCR assay. Amplified TCR beta libraries were sequenced as 87-base-pair reads on the Illumina HiSeq System. The study's own analysis went as follows. Across the 600 to 700 repertoires, a later analysis counted 75 million to 90 million unique TCR beta chains, around 11 million of which were shared by at least two donors. A nearest-neighbor algorithm error-corrected the raw reads and collapsed the reads into unique sequences, merging closely related sequences to remove PCR and sequencing errors. V, D and J gene segments were assigned by aligning CDR3 sequences to IMGT reference sequences. For a sequence to be retained, a match of at least six nucleotides to both a V gene segment and a J gene segment was required. Rearrangements were called productive when the CDR3 lacked stop codons and stayed in frame with V and J; all others were non-productive. Following IMGT convention, CDR3 was defined as the stretch from the second conserved V-encoded cysteine to the conserved J-encoded phenylalanine. The earlier analysis of 587 of the donors excluded sequences that lacked an unambiguous match to a single V gene segment. In an earlier analysis of 587 of the donors, V segments were called functional above 56.7% productive rearrangements and were called segregating when the between-donor standard deviation exceeded 5%. A statistical classification framework was built to diagnose cytomegalovirus status from the catalog of TCR beta chain sequences. V and J gene assignment, in a later analysis, came from comparing TCR nucleotide sequences with IMGT/GENE-DB human TR gene sequences. In a later analysis, CDR3 sequences and most-parsimonious VDJ recombination scenarios were assigned using the TCRdist pipeline. In a later analysis, every TCR beta chain was defined by the combination of its CDR3 amino acid sequence and its V-gene family, and reads without a unique V-gene family were dropped. In a later analysis, around 600 highly shared, low-generation-probability nucleotide sequences were removed to address suspected cross-contamination and a sequencing artifact. For each public chain, a later analysis derived a clonal expansion index from normalized ranks of inferred template counts within each repertoire. Generation probabilities in a later analysis came from a VDJ recombination model fitted to out-of-frame rearrangements, and those results were checked against IGoR. In a later analysis, hypergeometric tests were used to score TCR-TCR, TCR-HLA and TCR-CMV co-occurrence, with a repertoire-size bias correction applied to TCR pairs. In a later analysis, false discovery rates were estimated by permuting HLA or CMV assignments 20 times. A later analysis grouped co-occurring TCRs with DBSCAN, adding TCRdist sequence similarity when clustering within HLA-allele-positive subsets. For co-occurrence clustering, repertoires with fewer than 30,000 or more than 120,000 public chains were excluded, along with four to six repertoires with anomalous nucleotide sharing. This immuneACCESS table, as held by TCRdb, lists in-frame sequences with V and J called but not all clones. Of the missing ones, under half trace to an unresolved V gene in checked studies; the others have no known cause. V, J and clone size are taken as reported in that table, and D and trimming were inferred from the DNA itself. The table for this sample lists roughly 200,000 clones; almost 70% of them were counted only once. In total, the top ten clones hold around 2.6% of the sample.

Inclusive of the bounding cysteine and phenylalanine, the CDR3 is 17 residues long. The only DNA kept is the CDR3, 51 bases in frame from the first base. Sequencing was done on a sample of PBMCs. The sequence links TRBV21-1 to TRBJ2-3; the table names TRBD2, a call not compared with the DNA. TRBV21-1 is listed as a pseudogene. This receptor was identified in a man aged 40-49 years in good health and CMV-seropositive. The CDR3 protein sequence reads: CASSNRLLAGQGDTQYF. The nucleotides are TGTGCCAGCAGTAACCGCCTCCTAGCGGGGCAAGGGGATACGCAGTATTTT.